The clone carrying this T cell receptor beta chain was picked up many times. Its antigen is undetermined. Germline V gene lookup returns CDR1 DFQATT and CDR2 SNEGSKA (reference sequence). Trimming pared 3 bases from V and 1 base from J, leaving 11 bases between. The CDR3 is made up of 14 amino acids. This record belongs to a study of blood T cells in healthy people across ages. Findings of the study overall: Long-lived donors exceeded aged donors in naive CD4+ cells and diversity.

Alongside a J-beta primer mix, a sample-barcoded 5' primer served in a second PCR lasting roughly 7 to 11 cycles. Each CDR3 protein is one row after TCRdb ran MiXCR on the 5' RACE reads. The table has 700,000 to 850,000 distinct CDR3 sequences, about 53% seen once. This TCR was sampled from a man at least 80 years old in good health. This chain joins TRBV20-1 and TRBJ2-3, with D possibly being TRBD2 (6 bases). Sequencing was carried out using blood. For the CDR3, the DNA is TGCAGTGCTAGGGGGGGAGCCGGCACAGATACGCAGTATTTT. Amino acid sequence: CSARGGAGTDTQYF.